This record covers a single T cell receptor (beta chain). The method was immunoSEQ multiplex PCR; TCRdb's version includes in-frame clones alone and lacks a portion of them. The sample carries just under 550,000 clones, approximately 80% recorded once. This sample is drawn from a study of shared T cell receptors in the human thymus. This sample was also put to use in a study of human thymus T cells. This second study notes: Corrective cardiac operations yielded the resected thymus tissue. The authors found apparently biased V and J gene usage in thymic and blood repertoires. As related research reported, thymic repertoires overlapped highly among unrelated individuals.

Sequencing input: thymocytes. The clonotype originates from a boy less than two years old with a congenital heart defect.

DNA of the CDR3: TGTGCCAGCAGCCTAGGAAGCGTCCAAGAGACCCAGTACTTC. It is translated as CASSLGSVQETQYF. The J gene is TRBJ2-5, the V gene TRBV21-1; the table's D gene call, TRBD2, was not cross checked with the DNA. TRBV21-1 is deemed a pseudogene. The CDR3 has 14 amino acids.